These 11 T cell receptor beta chains originate from one sample sequenced in a study of beta chain features in type 1 diabetes. The study, taken as a whole, reports: There was a moderate but significant shortening of TCRB CDR3s in all four CD4+ subsets of Type 1 diabetes patients.

The antigens these receptors bind are not known. All of the isolated RNA was reverse transcribed, so expressed TCRB transcripts were sequenced. Assay: immunoSEQ multiplex PCR; the TCRdb copy retains only in-frame clones and omits some. The sample carries around 260,000 clones, over 20% recorded once. What was sequenced was naive CD4+ T cells from blood. Source of these receptors: a woman between 40 and 55 years old with type 1 diabetes.

The chain employs TRBV5-4 and TRBJ2-5, with TRBD2 matching 8 bases. Germline loops: CDR1 SGHNT, CDR2 YYREEE (reference sequence). V dropped 4 bases and J dropped 4; count of bases not matched to a gene: 6. CDR3 length equals 14 residues. The CDR3 DNA follows: TGTGCCAGCAGCCCAACTAGCGGCGGAGAGACCCAGTACTTC. Residues: CASSPTSGGETQYF.

The V and J genes are TRBV11-3 and TRBJ2-1; D is unclear. This CDR3 has 15 amino acids. V was clipped by 3 bases and J by 0 bases, with 9 bases between them. CDR1 and CDR2 from the germline V gene are SGHNT and YENEEA. CDR3 region: CASSFRQSSYNEQFF. The CDR3 DNA sequence: TGTGCCAGCAGCTTCAGGCAGAGCTCCTACAATGAGCAGTTCTTC.

The rearrangement links TRBV2 to TRBJ2-7; D may be TRBD2 (5 bases). The length of the CDR3 is 11 residues. Germline CDR1 is SNHLY and CDR2 is FYNNEI. Trimming left V 8 bases short and J 2 bases short, with 7 bases between. The CDR3 spells CASGETYEQYF. For the CDR3, the DNA is TGTGCCAGCGGGGAGACCTACGAGCAGTACTTC.

This clone was found a few times. The chain joins TRBV5-1 to TRBJ2-4, with 16 bases that match TRBD2. The CDR3 contains 21 residues. CDR1 and CDR2 (germline): SGHRS, YFSETQ. V trimming: 3 bases; J trimming: 2 bases; junction bases outside the gene matches: 14. The CDR3 here is CASSSRRGLAGGPLSKNIQYF. CDR3 coding DNA: TGCGCCAGCAGCTCGCGGCGGGGACTAGCGGGAGGGCCATTGTCCAAAAACATTCAGTACTTC.

The chain has TRBV7-2 and TRBJ2-5; 10 bases are shared with TRBD1. The CDR3 totals 17 residues. Germline V CDR1 and CDR2: SGHTA, FQGNSA. Trimming removed 0 bases from V and 3 bases from J; junction bases left unmatched: 7. CDR3 sequence (DNA): TGTGCCAGCAGCTTAGCCATGGGCGGGACAGGGGAAGAGACCCAGTACTTC. Its translation is CASSLAMGGTGEETQYF.

This chain connects TRBV18 to TRBJ2-7; D is unresolved. Looked up from germline, CDR1 is KGHSH and CDR2 is LQKENI. Between the trimmed V and J ends, which lost 0 bases and 0 bases, there was a span of 6 bases. The CDR3 runs 14 residues. The CDR3 sequence is CASSPPISSYEQYF. The CDR3 coding sequence is TGTGCCAGCTCACCACCAATCAGCTCCTACGAGCAGTACTTC.

V gene TRBV7-2 combines with J gene TRBJ1-1; D may be TRBD1 (6 bases). CDR1 is SGHTA and CDR2 is FQGNSA in the germline V gene. The CDR3 is 15 residues long. Trimming stripped 5 bases from V and 4 bases from J, with 17 bases between. CDR3 protein: CASSPTGGRPTEAFF. As DNA, the CDR3 is TGTGCCAGCAGCCCTACCGGGGGGCGGCCCACTGAAGCTTTCTTT.

This clone was counted only a few times. The chain has TRBV29-1 and TRBJ2-4; a weak D match, TRBD2 (5 bases). The CDR3 is 14 amino acids. Looked up from germline, CDR1 is SQVTM and CDR2 is ANQGSEA. V dropped 3 bases and J dropped 12 bases, with 21 bases sitting between them. CDR3 sequence: CSVDGVSPRGSQYF. As DNA, the CDR3 is TGCAGCGTTGACGGGGTGAGTCCTCGTGGGAGTCAGTACTTC.

This sequence joins TRBV9 and TRBJ2-6; weak D call: TRBD2 (6 bases). This CDR3 is 16 amino acids long. Germline CDR1 reads SGDLS; CDR2 reads YYNGEE. Trimming stripped 0 bases from V and 1 base from J, with 8 bases between. The chain's CDR3 is CASSVGRGSGANVLTF. For the CDR3, the DNA is TGTGCCAGCAGCGTAGGCCGGGGGTCTGGGGCCAACGTCCTGACTTTC.

This chain links TRBV29-1 with TRBJ1-4; perhaps TRBD1 as D (6 bases). Germline V gives CDR1 SQVTM, CDR2 ANQGSEA. There are 13 residues in the CDR3. Trimming removed 7 bases from V and 5 bases from J, with 14 bases in between. The CDR3 loop reads CSARTDVNEKLFF. The CDR3 DNA reads TGCAGCGCAAGGACAGACGTAAATGAAAAACTGTTTTTT.

The gene calls are TRBV7-8 and TRBJ1-6; 8 nucleotides line up with TRBD1. The CDR3 covers 14 residues. Germline loops: CDR1 SGHVS, CDR2 FQNEAQ. Losses at the gene ends were 2 bases for V and 12 bases for J; bases not matched to a gene: 6. CDR3 loop: CASSLRQGHGPLHF. The DNA for the CDR3 is TGTGCCAGCAGCTTACGACAGGGGCACGGACCCCTCCACTTT.